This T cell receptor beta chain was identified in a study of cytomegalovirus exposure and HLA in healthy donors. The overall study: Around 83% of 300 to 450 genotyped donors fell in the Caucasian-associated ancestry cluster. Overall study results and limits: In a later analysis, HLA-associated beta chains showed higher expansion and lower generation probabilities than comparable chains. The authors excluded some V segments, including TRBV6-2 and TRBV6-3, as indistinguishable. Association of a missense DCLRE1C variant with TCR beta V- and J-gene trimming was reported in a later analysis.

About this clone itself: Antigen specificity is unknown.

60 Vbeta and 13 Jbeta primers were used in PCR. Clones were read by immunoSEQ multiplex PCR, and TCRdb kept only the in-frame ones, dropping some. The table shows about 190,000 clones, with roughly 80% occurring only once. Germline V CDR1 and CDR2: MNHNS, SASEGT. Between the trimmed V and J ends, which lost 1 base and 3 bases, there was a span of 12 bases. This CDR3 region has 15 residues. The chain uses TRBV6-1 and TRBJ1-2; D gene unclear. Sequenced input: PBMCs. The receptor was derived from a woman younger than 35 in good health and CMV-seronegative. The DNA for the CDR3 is TGTGCCAGCAGTGAAGGTAGGACTTTGGACTATGGCTACACCTTC. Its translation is CASSEGRTLDYGYTF.